This T cell receptor (beta chain) was retrieved from a study of post-analysis software for immune sequencing data. This CDR3 is built from 16 residues. In germline, CDR1 is SGHTA, CDR2 FQGTGA. Trimming left V 4 bases short and J 5 bases short, with 19 bases between. Each TCR beta cDNA library carried unique molecular identifiers. Each batch of about 0.95 to 11 million T cells produced a few hundred thousand cDNA molecules. TCRdb redid the calling of the PCR reads with MiXCR, one entry per CDR3 protein. The profile shows roughly 170,000 distinct CDR3 sequences, roughly 30% of them singletons. Study findings and constraints: The F measure placed samples prepared in the same batch into strongly shared clusters. Controls showed significantly higher normalized Chao1 diversity than did multiple sclerosis patients. Several TRBV segments (TRBV5-6, TRBV5-1 and TRBV20-1 among them) occurred more frequently in patients than in controls.

To note about this clonotype: Its antigen is still unknown.

The chain combines TRBV7-3 with TRBJ2-3; a weak D match, TRBD2 (6 bases). Sequences were obtained from blood. This TCR was sampled from a girl aged 5-17 years with multiple sclerosis. CDR3 in amino acids: CASSSRDWGWRDTQYF. CDR3 nucleotide sequence: TGTGCCAGCAGCTCGAGGGACTGGGGATGGAGAGATACGCAGTATTTT.